This T cell receptor beta chain was observed in a study of blood T cell repertoires in COVID-19. Study overall: Acute-phase and convalescent COVID-19 samples originated in the United States, Italy and Spain. Sources were T cells, B-cell-depleted T cells, or PBMCs; the material itself was cDNA or gDNA.

The CDR3 extends over 14 amino acids. Trimming cost V 1 base and J 0 bases, with 7 bases left between them. Germline CDR1 SGHNT, CDR2 YENEEA. Study processing details: Reference gene primer amplification in the assay estimated nucleated cell counts. Generated by immunoSEQ multiplex PCR, the TCRdb table keeps only in-frame clones and is missing some. V and J calls and clone size are given by that table; D and trimming were obtained from the DNA. The top ten clones hold roughly 6.8% of a sample with 350,000 or so clones, around 87% of them seen once. This TCR came from a man aged 18 to 35 with active or convalescent COVID-19. V usage is TRBV11-3 and J usage is TRBJ2-7; tentative D call: TRBD1 (5 bases). Sequenced sample: peripheral blood. In DNA, the CDR3 is TGTGCCAGCAGCTTAGGGACACACTCCTACGAGCAGTACTTC. The encoded protein is CASSLGTHSYEQYF. The entire variable domain, with the rest obtained from reference TRBV11-3 and TRBJ2-7, is as follows: EAGVVQSPRYKIIEKKQPVAFWCNPISGHNTLYWYLQNLGQGPELLIRYENEEAVDDSQLPKDRFSAERLKGVDSTLKIQPAELGDSAVYLCASSLGTHSYEQYFGPGTRLTVT.